The rows below give T cell receptor beta chains drawn from one sample of a study of blood T cell repertoires in COVID-19. Clones were read by immunoSEQ multiplex PCR, and TCRdb kept only the in-frame ones, dropping some. The sample holds nearly 350,000 clones, 65% to 85% seen once. Sequencing was done on a sample of peripheral blood. These receptors came from a man aged 30-40 years with active or convalescent COVID-19. Each CDR3 is given with its conserved first and last residue. The D gene is left open where the match is weak. Size is omitted from some rows. Given values are once, few, many or a class for expanded clones.

size,D,V,J,CDR3,DNA
.,TRBD1,TRBV10-3,TRBJ1-3,CAIGGQGRDTIYF,TGTGCCATCGGGGGACAGGGGAGAGACACCATATATTTT
.,TRBD2,TRBV28,TRBJ2-1,CASSGAGGSYNEQFF,TGTGCCAGCAGTGGGGCGGGAGGATCCTACAATGAGCAGTTCTTC
.,.,TRBV4-3,TRBJ2-2,CASSQAQGIGELFF,TGCGCCAGCAGCCAAGCTCAGGGGATCGGGGAGCTGTTTTTT
.,.,TRBV9,TRBJ2-7,CASSVEGQGTDEQYF,TGTGCCAGCAGCGTAGAGGGGCAGGGGACGGACGAGCAGTACTTC
.,.,TRBV28,TRBJ1-5,CASKARSYYSNQPQHF,TGTGCCAGCAAAGCCCGATCTTACTATAGCAATCAGCCCCAGCATTTT
few,.,TRBV6-6,TRBJ1-4,CASSRDFNEKLFF,TGTGCCAGCAGCAGGGACTTTAATGAAAAACTGTTTTTT
.,TRBD1,TRBV11-2,TRBJ2-1,CASSLGAGGRDEQFF,TGTGCCAGCAGCTTAGGGGCAGGGGGCAGGGATGAGCAGTTCTTC
.,TRBD2,TRBV18,TRBJ2-1,CASSLRAGIADEQFF,TGTGCCAGCTCACTCCGAGCGGGAATCGCGGATGAGCAGTTCTTC
.,.,TRBV4-3,TRBJ1-2,CASSQDSGEDYGYTF,TGCGCCAGCAGCCAAGATTCGGGGGAGGACTATGGCTACACCTTC
.,.,TRBV28,TRBJ2-1,CASSLLKVDNEQFF,TGTGCCAGCAGTTTGCTGAAAGTAGACAATGAGCAGTTCTTC
.,TRBD1,TRBV14,TRBJ1-2,CASSGTGNYGYTF,TGTGCCAGCAGCGGGACAGGAAACTATGGCTACACCTTC
.,TRBD2,TRBV24-1,TRBJ2-3,CATSDLRTSGELGDTQYF,TGTGCCACCAGTGATTTGCGGACTAGCGGGGAACTAGGGGATACGCAGTATTTT
.,.,TRBV19,TRBJ2-5,CASSTLPRETQYF,TGTGCCAGTAGTACCTTACCCCGGGAGACCCAGTACTTC
.,.,TRBV6-5,TRBJ1-1,CASERGQYTEAFF,TGTGCCAGCGAACGTGGACAGTACACTGAAGCTTTCTTT
.,TRBD2,TRBV27,TRBJ2-1,CASSLAGGTYNEQFF,TGTGCCAGCAGCCTAGCGGGAGGGACCTACAATGAGCAGTTCTTC
.,.,TRBV30,TRBJ2-7,CAWMDRRESQQYF,TGTGCCTGGATGGATCGTCGGGAGAGTCAGCAGTACTTC
.,TRBD1,TRBV5-5,TRBJ2-5,CASSLGQGRGQETQYF,TGTGCCAGCAGCTTGGGACAGGGCAGGGGGCAAGAGACCCAGTACTTC
.,.,TRBV28,TRBJ1-1,CARSSMGLLMNTEAFF,TGTGCCAGAAGTTCCATGGGGCTCCTAATGAACACTGAAGCTTTCTTT
.,TRBD1,TRBV7-6,TRBJ2-1,CASSQPDRVNEQFF,TGTGCCAGCAGCCAACCGGACAGGGTCAATGAGCAGTTCTTC
.,TRBD1,TRBV5-1,TRBJ1-4,CASSSTGVGNEKLFF,TGCGCCAGCAGCTCCACAGGGGTTGGTAATGAAAAACTGTTTTTT
.,.,TRBV9,TRBJ2-3,CASSVEGATDTQYF,TGTGCCAGCAGCGTTGAGGGAGCCACAGATACGCAGTATTTT
.,.,TRBV30,TRBJ1-2,CAWSVPQGWGYTF,TGTGCCTGGAGTGTACCCCAGGGTTGGGGCTACACCTTC
few,.,TRBV7-2,TRBJ2-7,CASSLEVQAYEQYF,TGTGCCAGCAGCTTAGAGGTGCAGGCCTACGAGCAGTACTTC
.,.,TRBV7-3,TRBJ2-2,CASSPRQNTGELFF,TGTGCCAGCAGCCCGCGACAGAACACCGGGGAGCTGTTTTTT
once,.,TRBV7-8,TRBJ1-5,CASSIRGWNQPQHF,TGTGCCAGCAGCATCAGGGGTTGGAATCAGCCCCAGCATTTT
.,.,TRBV5-6,TRBJ2-3,CASSLKAGSFSDTQYF,TGTGCCAGCAGCTTAAAAGCGGGTTCTTTTTCAGATACGCAGTATTTT
.,TRBD1,TRBV29-1,TRBJ2-2,CSVRGQGNTGELFF,TGCAGCGTGAGGGGACAGGGAAACACCGGGGAGCTGTTTTTT
.,.,TRBV25-1,TRBJ2-3,CASSGMREGTDTQYF,TGTGCCAGCAGTGGAATGAGGGAAGGCACAGATACGCAGTATTTT
.,.,TRBV7-9,TRBJ1-2,CASSLAGGYTF,TGTGCCAGCAGCCTAGCCGGGGGCTACACCTTC
.,.,TRBV12-3/TRBV12-4,TRBJ2-5,CASSFGGQATQYF,TGTGCCAGCAGTTTCGGCGGGCAGGCTACCCAGTACTTC
few,.,TRBV19,TRBJ1-5,CASISREGPTNQPQHF,TGTGCCAGTATCTCTAGGGAGGGCCCCACCAATCAGCCCCAGCATTTT
.,.,TRBV19,TRBJ1-1,CASRILKGGNEAFF,TGTGCCAGTAGAATCCTCAAGGGCGGGAATGAAGCTTTCTTT